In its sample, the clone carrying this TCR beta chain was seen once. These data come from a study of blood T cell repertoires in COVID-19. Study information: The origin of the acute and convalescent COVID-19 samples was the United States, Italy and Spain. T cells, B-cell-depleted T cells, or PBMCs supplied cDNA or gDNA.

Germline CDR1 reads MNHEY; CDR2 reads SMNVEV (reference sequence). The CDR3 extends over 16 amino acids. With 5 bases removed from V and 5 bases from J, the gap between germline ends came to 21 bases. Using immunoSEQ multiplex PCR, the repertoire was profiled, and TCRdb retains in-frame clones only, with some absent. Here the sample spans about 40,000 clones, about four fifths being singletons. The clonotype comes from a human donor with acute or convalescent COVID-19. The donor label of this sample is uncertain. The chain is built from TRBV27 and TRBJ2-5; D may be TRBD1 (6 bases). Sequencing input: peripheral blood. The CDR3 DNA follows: TGTGCCAGCAGTCCCTACAGGGTCACCCGAGAGGAGACCCAGTACTTC. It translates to CASSPYRVTREETQYF.